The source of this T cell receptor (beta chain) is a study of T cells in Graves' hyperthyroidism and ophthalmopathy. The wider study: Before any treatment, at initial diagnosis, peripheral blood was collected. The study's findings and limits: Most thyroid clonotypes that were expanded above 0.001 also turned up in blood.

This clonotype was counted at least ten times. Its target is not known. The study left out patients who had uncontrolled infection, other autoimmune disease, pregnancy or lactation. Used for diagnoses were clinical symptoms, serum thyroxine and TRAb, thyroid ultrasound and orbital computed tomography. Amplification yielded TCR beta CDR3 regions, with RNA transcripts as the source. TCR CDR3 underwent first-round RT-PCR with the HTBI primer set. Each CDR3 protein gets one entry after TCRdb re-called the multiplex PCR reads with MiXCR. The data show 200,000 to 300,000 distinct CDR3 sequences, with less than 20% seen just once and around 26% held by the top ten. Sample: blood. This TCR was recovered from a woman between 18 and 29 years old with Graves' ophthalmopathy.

The DNA for the CDR3 is TGTGCCAGCAGCCAAAACAGGGGATCCTACAATGAGCAGTTCTTC. It encodes CASSQNRGSYNEQFF. The rearrangement joins TRBV14 to TRBJ2-1; 7 bases are shared with TRBD1. This CDR3 contains 15 residues. The V gene end was trimmed by 2 bases and the J gene end by 1 base; junction bases not matched to a gene: 2. Germline V gene sequence: CDR1 SGHDN, CDR2 FVKESK.